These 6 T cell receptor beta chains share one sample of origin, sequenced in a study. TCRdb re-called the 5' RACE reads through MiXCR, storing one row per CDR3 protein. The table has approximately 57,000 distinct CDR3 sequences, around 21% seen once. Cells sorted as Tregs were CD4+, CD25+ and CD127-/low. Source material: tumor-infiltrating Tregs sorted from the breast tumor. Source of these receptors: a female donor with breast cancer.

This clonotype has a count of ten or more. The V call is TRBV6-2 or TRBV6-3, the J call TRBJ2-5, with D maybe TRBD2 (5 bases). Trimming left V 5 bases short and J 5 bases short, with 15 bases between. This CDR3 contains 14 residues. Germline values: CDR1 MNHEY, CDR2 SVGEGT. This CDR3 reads CASSPRTPSETQYF. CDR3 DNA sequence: TGTGCCAGCAGTCCCCGGACTCCCTCGGAGACCCAGTACTTC.

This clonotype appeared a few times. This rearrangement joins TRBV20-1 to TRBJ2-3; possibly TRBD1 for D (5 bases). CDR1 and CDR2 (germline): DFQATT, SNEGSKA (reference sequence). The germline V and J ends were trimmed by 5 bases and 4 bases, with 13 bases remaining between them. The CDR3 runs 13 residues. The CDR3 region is CSASKIRADTQYF. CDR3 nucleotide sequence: TGCAGTGCTTCAAAGATCAGGGCAGATACGCAGTATTTT.

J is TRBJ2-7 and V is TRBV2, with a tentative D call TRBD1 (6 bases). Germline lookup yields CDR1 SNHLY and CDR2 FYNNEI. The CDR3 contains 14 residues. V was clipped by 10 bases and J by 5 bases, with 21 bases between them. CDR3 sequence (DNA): TGTGCCACCAAGGTAGGCAGGGGTCTAGACGAGCAGTACTTC. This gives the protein CATKVGRGLDEQYF.

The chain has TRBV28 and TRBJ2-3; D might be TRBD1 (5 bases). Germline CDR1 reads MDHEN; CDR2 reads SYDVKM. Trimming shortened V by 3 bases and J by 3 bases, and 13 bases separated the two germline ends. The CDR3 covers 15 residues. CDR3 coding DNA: TGTGCCAGCAGTTTGTCGCAGGGTAGGACAGATACGCAGTATTTT. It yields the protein CASSLSQGRTDTQYF. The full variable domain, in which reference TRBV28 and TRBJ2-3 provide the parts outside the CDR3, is DVKVTQSSRYLVKRTGEKVFLECVQDMDHENMFWYRQDPGLGLRLIYFSYDVKMKEKGDIPEGYSVSREKKERFSLILESASTNQTSMYLCASSLSQGRTDTQYFGPGTRLTVL.

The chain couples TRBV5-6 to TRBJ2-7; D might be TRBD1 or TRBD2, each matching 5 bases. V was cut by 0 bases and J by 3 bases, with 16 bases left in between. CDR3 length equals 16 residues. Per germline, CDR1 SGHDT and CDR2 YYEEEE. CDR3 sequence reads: CASSLVGASSVYEQYF. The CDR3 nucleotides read TGTGCCAGCAGCTTGGTCGGGGCGTCCTCCGTCTACGAGCAGTACTTC.

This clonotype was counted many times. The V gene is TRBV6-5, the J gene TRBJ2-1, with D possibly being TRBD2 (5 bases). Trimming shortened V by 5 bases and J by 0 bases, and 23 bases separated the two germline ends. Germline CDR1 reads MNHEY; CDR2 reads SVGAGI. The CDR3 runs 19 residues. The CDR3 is CASSRSKSDWKSSYNEQFF. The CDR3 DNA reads TGTGCCAGCAGTCGGAGCAAATCGGACTGGAAAAGCTCCTACAATGAGCAGTTCTTC.